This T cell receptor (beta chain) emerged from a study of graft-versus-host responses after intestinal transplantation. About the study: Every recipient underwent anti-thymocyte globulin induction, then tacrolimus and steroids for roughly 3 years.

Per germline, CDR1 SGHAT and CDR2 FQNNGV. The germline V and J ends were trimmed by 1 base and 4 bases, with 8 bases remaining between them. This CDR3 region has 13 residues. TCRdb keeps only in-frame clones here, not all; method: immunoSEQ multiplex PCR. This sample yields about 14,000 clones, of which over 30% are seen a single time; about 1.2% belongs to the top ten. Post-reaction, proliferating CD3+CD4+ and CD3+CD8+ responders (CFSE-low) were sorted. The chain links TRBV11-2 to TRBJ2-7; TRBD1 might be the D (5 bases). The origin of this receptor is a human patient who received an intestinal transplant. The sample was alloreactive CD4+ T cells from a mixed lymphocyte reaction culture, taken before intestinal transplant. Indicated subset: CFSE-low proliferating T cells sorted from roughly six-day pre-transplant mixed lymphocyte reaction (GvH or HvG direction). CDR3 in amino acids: CASSLVGPYEQYF. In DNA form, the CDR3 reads TGTGCCAGCAGCTTAGTGGGGCCTTACGAGCAGTACTTC.